The following is a TCR beta chain sequence with its context. As yet, its antigen is unknown. The data were obtained in a study of cytomegalovirus exposure and HLA in healthy donors. Findings and limits, study-wide: Immune exposure information available was restricted to CMV serostatus. Most CMV-associated TCR beta chains appeared HLA-restricted in a later analysis.

The CDR3 covers 16 residues. V dropped 3 bases and J dropped 4; count of bases not matched to a gene: 10. Germline assignment: CDR1 LNHNV and CDR2 YYDKDF (reference sequence). PCR primers comprised 60 Vbeta and 13 Jbeta primers. The data were produced by immunoSEQ multiplex PCR, yet TCRdb's version contains in-frame clones alone and is incomplete. The table records tens of thousands of clones, 70% to 85% of them present only once. The chain employs TRBV15 and TRBJ1-1; 8 positions match TRBD1. The sequenced sample was PBMCs. This TCR was recovered from a man in his fifties or sixties in good health and CMV-seronegative. In nucleotides, the CDR3 is TGTGCCACCAGCAGTAGGATCAGGGGGCTAGGCACTGAAGCTTTCTTT. It codes for CATSSRIRGLGTEAFF.